The sequence of this T cell receptor (beta chain) was determined in a study of graft-versus-host responses after intestinal transplantation. Study at large: Induction with anti-thymocyte globulin, then tacrolimus and steroids for three to four years, was given to all recipients. Regarding the study as a whole: GvH clones were found in recipient marrow; some appeared first in ileum or blood.

Co-plated with some 200,000 CFSE-labeled responder cells were some 200,000 irradiated, violet-dye-labeled stimulator cells. The responders that had proliferated, CFSE-low CD3+CD4+ and CD3+CD8+ cells, were sorted after the reaction. J lost 4 bases, V lost 4 bases, and 4 bases had no gene match. This CDR3 has 15 residues. Germline V gives CDR1 SGDLS, CDR2 YYNGEE. Repertoires were generated with immunoSEQ multiplex PCR, while TCRdb's copy carries only in-frame clones and drops some. The sample has 11,000 to 15,000 clones, 30% to 35% seen once; the top ten hold around 5.4%. Specimen: alloreactive CD4+ T cells from a mixed lymphocyte reaction culture, collected before intestinal transplant. Sample subset: CFSE-low proliferating T cells sorted from approximately 6-day pre-transplant mixed lymphocyte reaction (GvH or HvG direction). This chain joins TRBV9 and TRBJ2-2; 10 nucleotides agree with TRBD2. The receptor was isolated from a human patient who received an intestinal transplant. CDR3 nucleotides: TGTGCCAGCAGCTCAAGCGGGAGGGGCACCGGGGAGCTGTTTTTT. Translation gives CASSSSGRGTGELFF.